One TCR beta chain is described in this entry. The CDR3 runs 15 residues. The V gene's germline CDR1 is SGHTA and CDR2 FQGNSA. The V segment lost 4 bases and the J segment 0 bases; nucleotides outside the gene matches: 3. The sample is drawn from a study of blood T cell repertoires in COVID-19. Turning to the study itself: Researchers got acute and convalescent COVID-19 samples from the United States, Italy and Spain. Nucleic acid was either cDNA or gDNA, and it came from T cells, B-cell-depleted T cells, or PBMCs.

Original handling: Cell counts per sample came from amplifying reference gene primers. Profiling relied on immunoSEQ multiplex PCR, and the TCRdb table lists in-frame clones only, not all of them. V, J and clone size were drawn from that table, and D and trimming were deduced from the DNA. The sample holds 72,000 or so clones; around 82% are singletons and the top ten take 15% to 20%. The specimen sequenced was peripheral blood. This chain uses TRBV7-2 with TRBJ1-5, with 7 bases aligning to TRBD1. This TCR was recovered from a man older than 75 with active COVID-19. Here the CDR3 reads CASSSGTDSNQPQHF. DNA of the CDR3: TGTGCCAGCAGCTCGGGGACAGATAGCAATCAGCCCCAGCATTTT.